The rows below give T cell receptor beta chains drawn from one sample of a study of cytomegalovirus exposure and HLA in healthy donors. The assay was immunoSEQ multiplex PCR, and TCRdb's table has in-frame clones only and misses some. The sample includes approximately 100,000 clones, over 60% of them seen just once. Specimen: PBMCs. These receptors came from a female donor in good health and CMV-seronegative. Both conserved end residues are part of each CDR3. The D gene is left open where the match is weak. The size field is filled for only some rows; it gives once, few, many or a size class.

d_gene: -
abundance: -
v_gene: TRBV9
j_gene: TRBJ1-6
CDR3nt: TGTGCCAGCAGCGACCGGGGTGGGTCACCCCTCCACTTT
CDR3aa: CASSDRGGSPLHF

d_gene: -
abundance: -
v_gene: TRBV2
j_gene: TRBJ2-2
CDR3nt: TGTGCCAGCAGTTCCCGGGGGTACACCGGGGAGCTGTTTTTT
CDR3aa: CASSSRGYTGELFF

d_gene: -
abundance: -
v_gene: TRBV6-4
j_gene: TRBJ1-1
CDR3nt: TGTGCCAGCAGACCAGAACCGGGGGGGACTGAAGCTTTCTTT
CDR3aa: CASRPEPGGTEAFF

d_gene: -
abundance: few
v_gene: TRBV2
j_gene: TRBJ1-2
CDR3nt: TGTGCCAGCAGTGACCGCCTCTCGAGCTCTGGCTACACCTTC
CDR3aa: CASSDRLSSSGYTF

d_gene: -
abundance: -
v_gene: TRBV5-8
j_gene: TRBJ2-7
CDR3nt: TGTGCCAGCAGCTTGGGAGGGTACCGGCAGTACTTC
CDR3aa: CASSLGGYRQYF

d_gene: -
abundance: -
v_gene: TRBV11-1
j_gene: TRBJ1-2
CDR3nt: TGTGCCAGCAGCCCAGACGGGTATGGCTACACCTTC
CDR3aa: CASSPDGYGYTF

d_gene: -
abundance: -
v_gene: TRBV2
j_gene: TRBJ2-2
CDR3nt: TGTGCCAGCAGAGGGACTTCGAACACCGGGGAGCTGTTTTTT
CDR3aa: CASRGTSNTGELFF

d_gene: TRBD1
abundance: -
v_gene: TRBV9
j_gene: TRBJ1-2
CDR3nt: TGTGCCAGCAGCCCAAGCGACAGGGTCGAGGCCGACACCTTC
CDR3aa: CASSPSDRVEADTF

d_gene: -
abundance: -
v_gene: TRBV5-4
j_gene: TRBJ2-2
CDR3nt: TGTGCCAGCACCCTTAGCTCCGGGGAGCTGTTTTTT
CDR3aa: CASTLSSGELFF

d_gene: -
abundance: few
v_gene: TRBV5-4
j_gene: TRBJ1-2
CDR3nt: TGTGCCAGCAGCTTGGGACTGGGGGGCTATGGCTACACCTTC
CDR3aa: CASSLGLGGYGYTF

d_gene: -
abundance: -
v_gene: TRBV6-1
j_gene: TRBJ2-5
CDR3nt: TGTGCCAGCAGCGGGGGGCCCCAAGAGACCCAGTACTTC
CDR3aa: CASSGGPQETQYF

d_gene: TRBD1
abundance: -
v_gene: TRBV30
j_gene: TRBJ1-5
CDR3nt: TGTGCCTGGGAACAGGGGAATCAGCCCCAGCATTTT
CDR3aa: CAWEQGNQPQHF

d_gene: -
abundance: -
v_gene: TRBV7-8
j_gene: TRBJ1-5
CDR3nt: TGTGCCAGCAGCACATGGAAGGAGGCGAATCAGCCCCAGCATTTT
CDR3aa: CASSTWKEANQPQHF

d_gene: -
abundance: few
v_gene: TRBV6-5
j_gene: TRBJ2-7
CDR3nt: TGTGCCAGCAGATATCGTGAGGGATTCGCCGAGCAGTACTTC
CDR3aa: CASRYREGFAEQYF

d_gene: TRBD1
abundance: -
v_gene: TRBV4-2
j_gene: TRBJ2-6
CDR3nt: TGTGCCAGCAGCCAAGGACAGGGAGCCTCTGGGGCCAACGTCCTGACTTTC
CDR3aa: CASSQGQGASGANVLTF

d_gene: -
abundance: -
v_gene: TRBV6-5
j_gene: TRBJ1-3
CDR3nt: TGTGCCAGCAAAAGTAGGGGGTCTGGAAACACCATATATTTT
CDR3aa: CASKSRGSGNTIYF

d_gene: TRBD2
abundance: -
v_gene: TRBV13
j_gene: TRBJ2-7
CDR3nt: TGTGCCAGCAGCTTAGTAGCGTTGGGGACTAGGACCTACGAGCAGTACTTC
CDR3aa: CASSLVALGTRTYEQYF

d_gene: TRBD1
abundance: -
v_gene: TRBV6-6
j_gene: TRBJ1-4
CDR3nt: TGTGCCAGCAGGCGCACGACAGGGGGTGGTGAAAAACTGTTTTTT
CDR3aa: CASRRTTGGGEKLFF

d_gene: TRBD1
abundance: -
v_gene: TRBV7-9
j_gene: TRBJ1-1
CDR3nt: TGTGCCAGCAGCCTAACCAAACAGGGGGGGGACACTGAAGCTTTCTTT
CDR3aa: CASSLTKQGGDTEAFF

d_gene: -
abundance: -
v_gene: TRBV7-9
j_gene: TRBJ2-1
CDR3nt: TGTGCCAGCAGCCCGGTCGGAGGGGGCCTAGGAAATGAGCAGTTCTTC
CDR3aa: CASSPVGGGLGNEQFF

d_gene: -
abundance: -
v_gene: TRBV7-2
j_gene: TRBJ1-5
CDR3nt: TGTGCCAGCAGCTTAGTTGGGGGCTATAGCAATCAGCCCCAGCATTTT
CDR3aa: CASSLVGGYSNQPQHF

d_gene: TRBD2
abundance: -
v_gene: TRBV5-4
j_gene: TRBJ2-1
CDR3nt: TGTGCCAGCAGTCGCCCATCTAGCGGGAAGTCCTACAATGAGCAGTTCTTC
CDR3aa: CASSRPSSGKSYNEQFF

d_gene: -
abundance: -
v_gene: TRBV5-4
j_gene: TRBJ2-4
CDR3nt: TGTGCCAGCAGCTGGCTGGGCGTAGCCAAAAACATTCAGTACTTC
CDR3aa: CASSWLGVAKNIQYF

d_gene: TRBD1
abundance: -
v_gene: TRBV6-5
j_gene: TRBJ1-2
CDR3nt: TGTGCCAGCGGACAGGGGGCGGGGGGCTACACCTTC
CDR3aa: CASGQGAGGYTF

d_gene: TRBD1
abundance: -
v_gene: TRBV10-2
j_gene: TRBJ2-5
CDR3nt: TGCGCCAGCAGCCGACAGGGGCCCCAAGAGACCCAGTACTTC
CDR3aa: CASSRQGPQETQYF

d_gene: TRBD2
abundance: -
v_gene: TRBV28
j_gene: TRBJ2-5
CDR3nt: TGTGCCAGCAGTCTAGCGGGGGGAGAGACCCAGTACTTC
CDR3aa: CASSLAGGETQYF

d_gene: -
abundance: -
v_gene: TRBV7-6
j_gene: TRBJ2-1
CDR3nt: TGTGCCAGCAGCTTAGCTATGAGGAATGAGCAGTTCTTC
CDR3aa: CASSLAMRNEQFF

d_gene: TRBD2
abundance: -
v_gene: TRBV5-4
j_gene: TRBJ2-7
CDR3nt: TGTGCCAGCAGCCCCCTAGCGGACAACTACGAGCAGTACTTC
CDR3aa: CASSPLADNYEQYF

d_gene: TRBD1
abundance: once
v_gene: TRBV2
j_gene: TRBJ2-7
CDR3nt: TGTGCTACCAGCGGAGGGACAGGGGGCTTGGGCGAGCAGTACTTC
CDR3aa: CATSGGTGGLGEQYF

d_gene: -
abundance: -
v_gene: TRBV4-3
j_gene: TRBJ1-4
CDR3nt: TGCGCCAGCAGCCAAGAACCCCCGGGGGGCTTTAATGAAAAACTGTTTTTT
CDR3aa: CASSQEPPGGFNEKLFF

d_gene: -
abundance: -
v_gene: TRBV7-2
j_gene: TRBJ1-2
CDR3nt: TGTGCCAGCAGCTTAACGGGCTATGGCTACACCTTC
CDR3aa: CASSLTGYGYTF

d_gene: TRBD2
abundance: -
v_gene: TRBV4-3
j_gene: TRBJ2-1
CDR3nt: TGCGCCAGCAGCCAAGAGGGCGGGGGGGCCGCCAATGAGCAGTTCTTC
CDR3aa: CASSQEGGGAANEQFF

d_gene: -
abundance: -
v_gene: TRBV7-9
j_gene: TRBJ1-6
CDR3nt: TGTTCCAGCAGCTGGCCCCTGTCACCCCTCCACTTT
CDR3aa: CSSSWPLSPLHF

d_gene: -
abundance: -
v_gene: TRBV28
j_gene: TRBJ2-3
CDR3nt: TGTGCCAGCAGACAAAGACTCTTAATCACAGATACGCAGTATTTT
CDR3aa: CASRQRLLITDTQYF

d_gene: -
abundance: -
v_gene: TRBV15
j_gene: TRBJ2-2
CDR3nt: TGTGCCACCAGCAGAGATGCGTGGGAGCAGGGGAGCGCCGGGGAGCTGTTTTTT
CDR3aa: CATSRDAWEQGSAGELFF

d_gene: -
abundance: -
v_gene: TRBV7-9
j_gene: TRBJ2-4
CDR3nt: TGTGCCAGCAGCTCCTTTACTAGTACCAAAAACATTCAGTACTTC
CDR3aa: CASSSFTSTKNIQYF

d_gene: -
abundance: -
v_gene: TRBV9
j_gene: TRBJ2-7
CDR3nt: TGTGCCAGCAGCCCTCCTGAGAGCTACGAGCAGTACTTC
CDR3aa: CASSPPESYEQYF

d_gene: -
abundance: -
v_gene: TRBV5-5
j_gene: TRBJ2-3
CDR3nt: TGTGCCAGCAGCTTTGGGGCGGCAGCTACAAGAACAGATACGCAGTATTTT
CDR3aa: CASSFGAAATRTDTQYF

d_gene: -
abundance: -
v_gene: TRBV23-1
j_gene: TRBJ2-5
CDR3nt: TGCGCCAGCAGTCAAAAATTGACACTCGAACAAGAGACCCAGTACTTC
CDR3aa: CASSQKLTLEQETQYF

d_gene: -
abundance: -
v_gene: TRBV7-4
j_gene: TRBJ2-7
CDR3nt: TGTGCCAGCAGCTTATCGGGCGAAACTAGAACCTACGAGCAGTACTTC
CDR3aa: CASSLSGETRTYEQYF

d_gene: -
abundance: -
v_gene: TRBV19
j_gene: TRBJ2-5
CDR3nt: TGTGCCAGTAGCCCCGGCGGGGTTGGGGCCAAAGAGACCCAGTACTTC
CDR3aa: CASSPGGVGAKETQYF

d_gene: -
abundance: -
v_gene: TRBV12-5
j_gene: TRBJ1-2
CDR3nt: TGTGCTAGTGGTTTGTGGGGGGTGGATGGCTACACCTTC
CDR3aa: CASGLWGVDGYTF

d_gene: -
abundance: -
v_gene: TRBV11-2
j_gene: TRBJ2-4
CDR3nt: TGTGCCAGCAGGCATCGGGCCAAAAACATTCAGTACTTC
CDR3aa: CASRHRAKNIQYF

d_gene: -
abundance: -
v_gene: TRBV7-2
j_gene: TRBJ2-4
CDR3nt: TGTGCCAGCAGCCATGGCAGGGTCTTAGAAAACATTCAGTACTTC
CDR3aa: CASSHGRVLENIQYF

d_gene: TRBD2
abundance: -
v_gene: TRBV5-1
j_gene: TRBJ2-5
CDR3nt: TGCGCCAGCAGCTTGACTAGCGGGGGGAAAGAGACCCAGTACTTC
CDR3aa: CASSLTSGGKETQYF

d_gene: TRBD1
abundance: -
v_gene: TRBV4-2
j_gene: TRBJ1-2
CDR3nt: TGTGCCAGCAGCCCCTCGACAGGGTCTGCAGGCGGCTACACCTTC
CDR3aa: CASSPSTGSAGGYTF

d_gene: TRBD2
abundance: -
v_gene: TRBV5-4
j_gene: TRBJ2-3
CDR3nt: TGTGCCAGCAGCCACCCTAGCGGGGGGCTAAACACAGATACGCAGTATTTT
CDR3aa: CASSHPSGGLNTDTQYF

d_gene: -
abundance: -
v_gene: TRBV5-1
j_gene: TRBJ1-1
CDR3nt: TGCGCCAGCAGCTTGGGTGTCGCCGGGAACACTGAAGCTTTCTTT
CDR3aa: CASSLGVAGNTEAFF

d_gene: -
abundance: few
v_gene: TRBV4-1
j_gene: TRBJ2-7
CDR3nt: TGCGCCAGCAGCCAACCGACGGGTGGCCTTCGGGTCGAGCAGTACTTC
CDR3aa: CASSQPTGGLRVEQYF

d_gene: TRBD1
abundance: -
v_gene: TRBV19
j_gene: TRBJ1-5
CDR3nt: TGTGCCATCGACAGGGGCGCCAATCAGCCCCAGCATTTT
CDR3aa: CAIDRGANQPQHF

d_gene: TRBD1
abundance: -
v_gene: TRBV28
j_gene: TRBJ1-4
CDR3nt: TGTGCCAGCAGACCGACAGGGGAGGCGGGTAAACTGTTTTTT
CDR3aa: CASRPTGEAGKLFF

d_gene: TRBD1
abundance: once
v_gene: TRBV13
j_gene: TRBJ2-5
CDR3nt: TGTGCCAGCAGCTTAGCACAGGGGGTACAAGAGACCCAGTACTTC
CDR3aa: CASSLAQGVQETQYF

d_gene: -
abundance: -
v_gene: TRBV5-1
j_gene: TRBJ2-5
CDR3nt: TGCGCCAGCAGCCCCGGCTACGGGGAGACCCAGTACTTC
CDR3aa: CASSPGYGETQYF

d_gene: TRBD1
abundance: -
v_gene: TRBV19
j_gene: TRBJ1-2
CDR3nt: TGTGCCAGTAGTATTCCGTCGGGGGACAGAACCTATGGCTACACCTTC
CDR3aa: CASSIPSGDRTYGYTF

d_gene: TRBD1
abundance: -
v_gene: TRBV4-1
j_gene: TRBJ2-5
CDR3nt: TGCGCCAGCAGCCACCTTTCAGGACAGGGCCTAGAGACCCAGTACTTC
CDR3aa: CASSHLSGQGLETQYF